This T cell receptor beta chain comes out of a study of cytomegalovirus exposure and HLA in healthy donors. Study outcomes and limitations: Upon later analysis, TCR association rates were observed to vary by HLA locus, being highest for DRB1 and lowest for HLA-C. Association of 17,000 or so TCR beta sequences with HLA alleles was found at 0.05 false discovery rate in a later analysis. Equally common other TCR beta chains were less clonally expanded than HLA-associated ones, a later analysis found. In a later analysis, most CMV-associated TCR beta chains appeared HLA-restricted.

PCR primers comprised 60 Vbeta and 13 Jbeta primers. TCRdb keeps only in-frame clones here, not all; method: immunoSEQ multiplex PCR. In the table there are 99,000 or so clones, roughly two thirds of which are singletons. There are 13 residues in the CDR3. Looked up from germline, CDR1 is SGHDN and CDR2 is FVKESK. Trimming removed 3 bases from V and 6 bases from J, with 11 bases in between. In regard to this clone: Its antigen is as yet unknown.

The chain is built from TRBV14 and TRBJ1-2, with a possible D match to TRBD1 (5 bases). This sequence originates from a man aged 25 to 45 in good health and CMV-seronegative. The source material was PBMCs. The CDR3 coding sequence is TGTGCCAGCAGCCAGGGGCGATGGAATGGCTACACCTTC. It is translated as CASSQGRWNGYTF.